What follows are 26 T cell receptor beta chains derived from one specimen sequenced in a study of Graves' ophthalmopathy and Graves' hyperthyroidism. Amplification from RNA transcripts yielded the TCR beta CDR3 regions. Scientists carried out first-round RT-PCR using HTBI primers and then a second-round multiplex PCR. TCRdb reanalysed the multiplex PCR reads using MiXCR and keeps one entry per CDR3 protein. The table shows around 400,000 distinct CDR3 sequences, with 15% to 20% occurring only once. Sequencing input: peripheral blood. All receptors derive from a young woman with Graves' ophthalmopathy.

The rearrangement joins TRBV20-1 to TRBJ1-2; D gene uncertain. V lost 6 bases and J 2 bases, leaving 13 bases between the germline ends. The CDR3 is 13 residues long. The germline CDR1 and CDR2 sequences are DFQATT and SNEGSKA (reference sequence). The CDR3 DNA reads as TGCAGTGCCCCCGATACACGGAACTATGGCTACACCTTC. Protein: CSAPDTRNYGYTF.

This chain links TRBV6-2 or TRBV6-3 with TRBJ2-7; 7 bases map to TRBD2. Trimming took 6 bases from V and 7 from J; bases not matched to a gene: 6. The germline CDR1 and CDR2 sequences are MNHEY and SVGEGT. This CDR3 comprises 12 residues. CDR3 DNA: TGTGCCAGCAGAGCGGGAATTCGGGAGCAGTACTTC. This gives the protein CASRAGIREQYF.

This clonotype was seen repeatedly, ten times or more. The chain joins TRBV25-1 to TRBJ1-2; TRBD1 agrees at 7 bases. From germline, CDR1 is MGHDK and CDR2 SYGVNS. Unmatched junction bases numbered 11, after V lost 3 bases and J lost 7 bases. There are 15 residues in the CDR3. DNA of the CDR3: TGTGCCAGCAGTGACCCGACAGGGCCCCAGTCTGGCTACACCTTC. As protein: CASSDPTGPQSGYTF.

This clonotype was seen repeatedly, ten times or more. J is TRBJ1-5 and V is TRBV12-3 or TRBV12-4; a possible D gene is TRBD1 (6 bases). Trimming took off 5 bases at V and 5 bases at J, with 16 bases between the two ends. This CDR3 is 15 amino acids long. The CDR3 loop reads CASSGVRGRDQPQHF. In DNA form, the CDR3 reads TGTGCCAGCAGTGGAGTTCGGGGGCGGGATCAGCCCCAGCATTTT.

This clonotype was observed at least ten times. This chain joins TRBV19 and TRBJ1-5; TRBD1 aligns across 7 bases. Trimming removed 4 bases from V and 7 bases from J; junction bases left unmatched: 16. The CDR3 is 17 residues long. The germline V gene encodes CDR1 LNHDA and CDR2 SQIVND (reference sequence). Here the CDR3 DNA reads TGTGCCAGTAGTACCGGACAGGACTCGTACCTCTACCAGCCCCAGCATTTT. Translated: CASSTGQDSYLYQPQHF. Based on the CDR3 plus reference TRBV19 and TRBJ1-5, the full variable domain is DGGITQSPKYLFRKEGQNVTLSCEQNLNHDAMYWYRQDPGQGLRLIYYSQIVNDFQKGDIAEGYSVSREKKESFPLTVTSAQKNPTAFYLCASSTGQDSYLYQPQHFGDGTRLSIL.

The sample holds many counts of this clonotype. The chain recombines TRBV5-1 with TRBJ2-3; D is possibly TRBD2 (6 bases). Germline loops: CDR1 SGHRS, CDR2 YFSETQ. With 4 bases removed from V and 4 bases from J, the gap between germline ends came to 19 bases. This CDR3 region has 16 residues. Here the CDR3 DNA reads TGCGCCAGCAGCCCGAGGCTAGCGATCGTGGCAGATACGCAGTATTTT. This codes for CASSPRLAIVADTQYF.

In this sample, this clonotype turned up many times. CDR3 sequence: CASSHRDRFETQYF. The CDR3 bases are TGTGCCAGCTCACACCGGGACAGGTTCGAGACCCAGTACTTC. The chain has TRBV18 and TRBJ2-5; 8 bases agree with TRBD1. There are 14 residues in the CDR3. Per the germline V gene, CDR1 is KGHSH and CDR2 is LQKENI. The V segment lost 4 bases and the J segment 5 bases; nucleotides outside the gene matches: 6.

This clonotype was observed many times. This chain joins TRBV7-9 and TRBJ2-7, with 7 nucleotides matching TRBD2. Germline CDR1 SEHNR, CDR2 FQNEAQ (reference sequence). This CDR3 has 15 amino acids. V was pared by 4 bases and J by 5 bases, with 11 bases of the junction left unmatched. DNA for the CDR3: TGTGCCAGCAGCTCCCTCCCAGCGGGGTTGGACGAGCAGTACTTC. Translation: CASSSLPAGLDEQYF.

This clonotype was seen many times. This chain uses TRBV30 with TRBJ2-3; TRBD1 is a possible D gene (6 bases). Germline CDR1 GTSNPN, CDR2 SVGIG (reference sequence). V dropped 2 bases and J dropped 2 bases, with 17 bases sitting between them. The CDR3 is 16 amino acids. The DNA for the CDR3 is TGTGCCTGGAGTCCTAGGGGGACGGCCCTCACAGATACGCAGTATTTT. Translated: CAWSPRGTALTDTQYF. The entire variable domain, with the rest obtained from reference TRBV30 and TRBJ2-3, is as follows: SQTIHQWPATLVQPVGSPLSLECTVEGTSNPNLYWYRQAAGRGLQLLFYSVGIGQISSEVPQNLSASRPQDRQFILSSKKLLLSDSGFYLCAWSPRGTALTDTQYFGPGTRLTVL.

The chain uses TRBV27 and TRBJ1-6; 9 bases align to TRBD1. Looked up from germline, CDR1 is MNHEY and CDR2 is SMNVEV (reference sequence). J was trimmed by 7 bases and V by 3 bases; bases with no gene match: 7. The CDR3 covers 16 residues. The CDR3 nucleotides are TGTGCCAGCAGTTTTATAGTGGGGACAGGGAATTCACCCCTCCACTTT. Translation gives CASSFIVGTGNSPLHF.

This clonotype was observed at least ten times. This chain uses TRBV18 with TRBJ1-5; no clear D gene. The CDR3 covers 16 residues. V was pared by 3 bases and J by 1 base, with 13 bases between. CDR1 is KGHSH, CDR2 LQKENI, per germline. CDR3 in amino acids: CASSPIRQKSNQPQHF. CDR3 DNA sequence: TGTGCCAGCTCACCCATCCGCCAGAAGAGCAATCAGCCCCAGCATTTT.

The gene calls are TRBV6-1 and TRBJ2-5; 10 positions agree with TRBD2. The germline V gene has CDR1 MNHNS and CDR2 SASEGT. This CDR3 has 15 residues. After removal of 5 bases from V and 2 bases from J, the junction contained 5 bases not matched to a gene. DNA of the CDR3: TGTGCCAGCAGTACGGGACTAGCGAATCAAGAGACCCAGTACTTC. Its translation: CASSTGLANQETQYF.

This chain links TRBV18 with TRBJ1-1; TRBD1 is a possible D gene (6 bases). Germline CDR1 and CDR2: KGHSH and LQKENI. CDR3 size: 13 residues. V shed 0 bases and J shed 11 bases, with 13 bases lying between them. DNA of the CDR3: TGTGCCAGCTCACCACCGATGGACAGTCGGGCTTTCTTT. This codes for CASSPPMDSRAFF.

This clonotype was observed at least ten times. This chain links TRBV15 with TRBJ1-5; the match to TRBD1 covers 10 bases. The CDR3 consists of 15 residues. Per germline, CDR1 LNHNV and CDR2 YYDKDF (reference sequence). After removal of 5 bases from V and 7 bases from J, the junction contained 8 bases not matched to a gene. CDR3 protein: CATSGRTGGEQPQHF. The CDR3 DNA reads as TGTGCCACCAGCGGCCGGACAGGGGGTGAACAGCCCCAGCATTTT.

In this sample, this clonotype turned up many times. The chain carries TRBV15 and TRBJ1-5, with a tentative D call TRBD1 (5 bases). Germline V CDR1 and CDR2: LNHNV, YYDKDF (reference sequence). The CDR3 is 15 residues long. V gave up 0 bases and J gave up 3 bases, with 9 bases separating them. This CDR3 reads CATSRDKGPNQPQHF. The CDR3 DNA reads as TGTGCCACCAGCAGAGATAAGGGGCCCAATCAGCCCCAGCATTTT.

V gene TRBV27 combines with J gene TRBJ1-6; TRBD1 matches at 9 bases. The CDR3 consists of 13 residues. CDR1 and CDR2 from the germline V gene are MNHEY and SMNVEV (reference sequence). After removal of 7 bases from V and 7 bases from J, the junction contained 2 bases not matched to a gene. The CDR3 loop reads CASNDRGNSPLHF. The DNA for the CDR3 is TGTGCCAGCAATGACAGGGGGAATTCACCCCTCCACTTT.

This clonotype was picked up many times. The chain uses TRBV27 and TRBJ2-7; D call uncertain. CDR3 size: 13 residues. Germline V gene lookup returns CDR1 MNHEY and CDR2 SMNVEV (reference sequence). V lost 3 bases, J lost 3 bases, and 9 bases lay in between. CDR3 protein: CASSFQASYEQYF. CDR3 nucleotides: TGTGCCAGCAGTTTCCAGGCGAGCTACGAGCAGTACTTC.

This clonotype was counted at least ten times. Written as DNA, the CDR3 is TGTGCCAGCACGGGAGGGAACACTGAAGCTTTCTTT. It is translated as CASTGGNTEAFF. J is TRBJ1-1 and V is TRBV25-1; D ambiguous. The CDR3 has 12 residues. Trimming removed 7 bases from V and 1 base from J, with 7 bases in between. CDR1 and CDR2 from the germline V gene are MGHDK and SYGVNS. Complete variable domain (other parts from reference TRBV25-1 and TRBJ1-1): EADIYQTPRYLVIGTGKKITLECSQTMGHDKMYWYQQDPGMELHLIHYSYGVNSTEKGDLSSESTVSRIRTEHFPLTLESARPSHTSQYLCASTGGNTEAFFGQGTRLTVV.

This clonotype came up many times. The chain uses TRBV6-5 and TRBJ2-7; D possibly matches TRBD1 or TRBD2 (5 bases each). Trimming cost V 2 bases and J 2 bases, with 13 bases left between them. This CDR3 region has 15 residues. Germline V gives CDR1 MNHEY, CDR2 SVGAGI. DNA for the CDR3: TGTGCCAGCAGTTACGGGTGGGACCCAACCTACGAGCAGTACTTC. It specifies CASSYGWDPTYEQYF.

This clonotype was detected only a few times. The V gene is TRBV12-3 or TRBV12-4, the J gene TRBJ1-1; possible D gene TRBD1, 5 bases. The CDR3 is 14 residues long. V dropped 8 bases and J dropped 0 bases, with 13 bases sitting between them. This CDR3 reads CASVDEGLNTEAFF. CDR3 nucleotide sequence: TGTGCCAGCGTCGACGAGGGACTGAACACTGAAGCTTTCTTT.

This clonotype was counted many times. The rearrangement joins TRBV19 to TRBJ2-2, with 7 bases matching TRBD1. The CDR3 length is 16 residues. In germline, CDR1 is LNHDA, CDR2 SQIVND (reference sequence). J was trimmed by 4 bases and V by 11 bases; bases with no gene match: 16. CDR3 protein: CAVSPPTGASTGELFF. CDR3 nucleotide sequence: TGTGCCGTCTCACCGCCTACAGGGGCGAGCACCGGGGAGCTGTTTTTT.

The chain combines TRBV12-5 with TRBJ2-7; the match to TRBD1 covers 9 bases. Trimming cost V 1 base and J 2 bases; bases outside gene matches: 15. The CDR3 spans 19 residues. Germline-derived CDR1 and CDR2 are LGHNT and FRNRAP. The CDR3 DNA follows: TGTGCTAGTGGTTTGGCCTTCTTACCCGGGACAGGGAGCGCCTACGAGCAGTACTTC. This translates into CASGLAFLPGTGSAYEQYF.

The chain has TRBV11-3 and TRBJ2-2; no clear D. Trimming removed 1 base at V and 9 bases at J, with 9 bases between. Germline CDR1 SGHNT, CDR2 YENEEA. The CDR3 totals 13 residues. Here the CDR3 DNA reads TGTGCCAGCAGCTTAGGAGATAGACGGGAGCTGTTTTTT. Amino acid sequence: CASSLGDRRELFF.

This clonotype has a count of ten or more. This chain uses TRBV11-2 with TRBJ1-1, with no clear D. CDR1 is SGHAT, CDR2 FQNNGV, per germline. V was pared by 5 bases and J by 11 bases, with 21 bases between. The CDR3 is made up of 14 amino acids. This CDR3 is CASSPPGFSSGAFF. In DNA, the CDR3 is TGTGCCAGCAGCCCGCCGGGATTTTCTTCTGGGGCTTTCTTT. The full variable domain, rest sourced from reference TRBV11-2 and TRBJ1-1, is EAGVAQSPRYKIIEKRQSVAFWCNPISGHATLYWYQQILGQGPKLLIQFQNNGVVDDSQLPKDRFSAERLKGVDSTLKIQPAKLEDSAVYLCASSPPGFSSGAFFGQGTRLTVV.

This clonotype was observed at least ten times. This rearrangement joins TRBV20-1 to TRBJ2-7, with 8 bases identical to TRBD1. This CDR3 comprises 13 residues. V lost 5 bases and J lost 6; bases outside the gene matches: 9. The germline CDR1 and CDR2 sequences are DFQATT and SNEGSKA (reference sequence). The CDR3 nucleotides are TGCAGTGCTGTAAGGACAGGGACGGGCGAGCAGTACTTC. Its translation: CSAVRTGTGEQYF.

This rearrangement joins TRBV7-2 to TRBJ2-5, with 13 bases that match TRBD2. The junction had 3 bases not matched to a gene; V was cut back by 6 bases and J by 5 bases. The CDR3 contains 14 residues. Germline CDR1 reads SGHTA; CDR2 reads FQGNSA. CDR3 region: CASSTSGRVETQYF. As DNA, the CDR3 is TGTGCCAGCAGTACTAGCGGGAGGGTTGAGACCCAGTACTTC.